Shown below are 8 T cell receptor beta chains from a single sample sequenced in a study of lymphopenia after photon versus proton radiotherapy. Only in-frame clones appear in the TCRdb table, and some are missing; sequencing was by immunoSEQ multiplex PCR. The table shows 14,000 or so clones, with roughly four fifths occurring only once. Sequencing used peripheral blood, obtained from a patient treated with photon-based radiotherapy. All receptors derive from a man between 45 and 60 years old with gastric cancer.

The genes are TRBV29-1 and TRBJ1-1; D call uncertain. The CDR3 sequence is 12 residues long. CDR1 is SQVTM, CDR2 ANQGSEA, per germline. Trimming cost V 4 bases and J 0 bases, with 6 bases left between them. The CDR3 spells CSVGRLNTEAFF. The DNA of the CDR3 is TGCAGCGTTGGACGGTTGAACACTGAAGCTTTCTTT.

This clone has a handful of counts. The genes are TRBV30 and TRBJ1-4; tentatively, D is TRBD1 (5 bases). Between the trimmed V and J ends, which lost 1 base and 11 bases, there was a span of 23 bases. This CDR3 region has 16 residues. CDR1 and CDR2 from the germline V gene are GTSNPN and SVGIG (reference sequence). CDR3 protein: CAWSGTASYWDGKLFF. CDR3 bases: TGTGCCTGGAGTGGTACAGCGTCCTACTGGGACGGGAAACTGTTTTTT.

This clone was found once. V usage is TRBV27 and J usage is TRBJ2-2; D may be TRBD2 (5 bases). The germline V and J ends were trimmed by 5 bases and 7 bases, with 17 bases remaining between them. In germline, CDR1 is MNHEY, CDR2 SMNVEV (reference sequence). This CDR3 comprises 15 residues. The CDR3 bases are TGTGCCAGCAGTGACCCGGGGTTGGTTGGCGGGGAGCTGTTTTTT. It encodes CASSDPGLVGGELFF.

The V call is TRBV9, the J call TRBJ2-1, with 13 bases matching TRBD2. The CDR3 sequence is 16 residues long. In germline, CDR1 is SGDLS, CDR2 YYNGEE. Trimming cost V 3 bases and J 4 bases; bases outside gene matches: 4. The CDR3 sequence: CASSELAGGPYNEQFF. CDR3 nucleotides: TGTGCCAGCAGCGAACTAGCGGGGGGGCCATACAATGAGCAGTTCTTC.

J is TRBJ2-2 and V is TRBV15; tentatively, D is TRBD1 (5 bases). There are 14 residues in the CDR3. Germline values: CDR1 LNHNV, CDR2 YYDKDF (reference sequence). Trimming removed 8 bases from V and 0 bases from J, with 10 bases in between. The CDR3, as DNA: TGTGCCACCGGGGCTACGACGAACACCGGGGAGCTGTTTTTT. Protein sequence: CATGATTNTGELFF.

The chain links TRBV11-2 to TRBJ2-2; no reliable D call. This CDR3 is 13 amino acids long. Per the germline V gene, CDR1 is SGHAT and CDR2 is FQNNGV. Trimming removed 1 base from V and 2 bases from J, with 2 bases in between. The DNA for the CDR3 is TGTGCCAGCAGCTTAGTAAACACCGGGGAGCTGTTTTTT. This codes for CASSLVNTGELFF.

The chain uses TRBV25-1 and TRBJ1-3; D is ambiguous. The length of the CDR3 is 13 residues. Germline V gives CDR1 MGHDK, CDR2 SYGVNS. V lost 6 bases and J lost 6, with 12 bases in between. The CDR3 region has the DNA TGTGCCAGCAGGTCAGCGAGTTCAAACACCATATATTTT. Translation gives CASRSASSNTIYF.

The CDR3 region has the DNA TGCGCCAGCAGGGAGGGGACGCCTGATACGCAGTATTTT. This gives the protein CASREGTPDTQYF. The chain couples TRBV5-1 to TRBJ2-3, with a weak D call TRBD2 (6 bases). The CDR3 runs to 13 residues. The V gene's germline CDR1 is SGHRS and CDR2 YFSETQ. Trimming took off 5 bases at V and 6 bases at J, with 13 bases between the two ends.